The rows below give T cell receptor beta chains drawn from one sample of a study of beta chain features in type 1 diabetes. The data were produced by immunoSEQ multiplex PCR, yet TCRdb's version contains in-frame clones alone and is incomplete. The sample carries 300,000 to 350,000 clones, roughly 8% recorded once. Sequencing was done on a sample of central memory CD4+ T cells from blood. The receptors shown here come from a woman younger than 35 in good health. Each CDR3 is given with its conserved first and last residue. The D gene is left open where the match is weak. Some rows have no size entry. The others give once, few or many, or a class for an expanded clone.

clone size: NA
J gene: TRBJ2-3
V gene: TRBV5-1
D gene: NA
CDR3 protein: CASSLAGAVRTDTQYF
CDR3 DNA: TGCGCCAGCAGCTTGGCAGGGGCTGTTCGCACAGATACGCAGTATTTT

clone size: NA
J gene: TRBJ2-3
V gene: TRBV27
D gene: NA
CDR3 protein: CASSYADGTDTQYF
CDR3 DNA: TGTGCCAGCAGTTACGCCGATGGTACAGATACGCAGTATTTT

clone size: NA
J gene: TRBJ2-2
V gene: TRBV7-3
D gene: NA
CDR3 protein: CASSKTGANTGELFF
CDR3 DNA: TGTGCCAGCAGCAAAACGGGAGCAAACACCGGGGAGCTGTTTTTT

clone size: NA
J gene: TRBJ2-7
V gene: TRBV7-2
D gene: TRBD2
CDR3 protein: CASSSRTSGSIYEQYF
CDR3 DNA: TGTGCCAGCAGCTCCCGGACTAGCGGGAGTATCTACGAGCAGTACTTC

clone size: NA
J gene: TRBJ2-1
V gene: TRBV5-6
D gene: TRBD2
CDR3 protein: CASSSASGSYNEQFF
CDR3 DNA: TGTGCCAGCAGCTCCGCTAGCGGGAGTTACAATGAGCAGTTCTTC

clone size: many
J gene: TRBJ2-5
V gene: TRBV28
D gene: TRBD2
CDR3 protein: CASSSIGLAGWYQETQYF
CDR3 DNA: TGTGCCAGCAGCTCCATAGGACTAGCGGGGTGGTACCAAGAGACCCAGTACTTC

clone size: few
J gene: TRBJ2-1
V gene: TRBV7-2
D gene: TRBD1
CDR3 protein: CASSEGQGLEQFF
CDR3 DNA: TGTGCCAGCAGCGAAGGACAGGGACTTGAGCAGTTCTTC

clone size: few
J gene: TRBJ2-3
V gene: TRBV29-1
D gene: NA
CDR3 protein: CSVEEQADTQYF
CDR3 DNA: TGCAGCGTTGAGGAGCAGGCAGATACGCAGTATTTT

clone size: few
J gene: TRBJ2-1
V gene: TRBV27
D gene: NA
CDR3 protein: CASSYLASNEQFF
CDR3 DNA: TGTGCCAGCAGTTATCTCGCCTCCAATGAGCAGTTCTTC

clone size: NA
J gene: TRBJ2-1
V gene: TRBV15
D gene: NA
CDR3 protein: CATSRQGSHYNEQFF
CDR3 DNA: TGTGCCACCAGTCGGCAGGGCTCTCACTACAATGAGCAGTTCTTC

clone size: few
J gene: TRBJ1-5
V gene: TRBV2
D gene: NA
CDR3 protein: CASSESGVYQPQHF
CDR3 DNA: TGTGCCAGCAGTGAATCGGGAGTATATCAGCCCCAGCATTTT

clone size: NA
J gene: TRBJ2-2
V gene: TRBV29-1
D gene: NA
CDR3 protein: CSVRLADKNTGELFF
CDR3 DNA: TGCAGCGTTCGCCTAGCAGACAAAAACACCGGGGAGCTGTTTTTT

clone size: few
J gene: TRBJ2-1
V gene: TRBV7-2
D gene: NA
CDR3 protein: CASSRGVYNEQFF
CDR3 DNA: TGTGCCAGCAGCCGAGGCGTCTACAATGAGCAGTTCTTC

clone size: many
J gene: TRBJ2-1
V gene: TRBV5-8
D gene: TRBD2
CDR3 protein: CASSTGLAEQFF
CDR3 DNA: TGTGCCAGCAGCACGGGACTAGCGGAGCAGTTCTTC

clone size: NA
J gene: TRBJ1-2
V gene: TRBV6-4
D gene: TRBD1
CDR3 protein: CASSSGTGVRRYGYTF
CDR3 DNA: TGTGCCAGCAGCTCCGGGACAGGTGTGCGCCGCTATGGCTACACCTTC

clone size: NA
J gene: TRBJ2-3
V gene: TRBV7-2
D gene: TRBD1
CDR3 protein: CASSPRPTGKEITQYF
CDR3 DNA: TGTGCCAGCAGCCCCCGCCCGACAGGGAAAGAGATAACGCAGTATTTT

clone size: few
J gene: TRBJ2-3
V gene: TRBV14
D gene: TRBD2
CDR3 protein: CASSQHGLAGSYTQYF
CDR3 DNA: TGTGCCAGCAGCCAACATGGACTAGCGGGGTCGTATACGCAGTATTTT

clone size: many
J gene: TRBJ2-1
V gene: TRBV19
D gene: TRBD2
CDR3 protein: CASKFRAGGGHEQFF
CDR3 DNA: TGTGCCAGTAAATTCAGAGCGGGAGGTGGACATGAGCAGTTCTTC

clone size: NA
J gene: TRBJ2-3
V gene: TRBV10-3
D gene: TRBD1
CDR3 protein: CAISESAQGEKDTQYF
CDR3 DNA: TGTGCCATCAGTGAGTCTGCACAGGGGGAAAAAGATACGCAGTATTTT

clone size: once
J gene: TRBJ2-5
V gene: TRBV6-5
D gene: NA
CDR3 protein: CASSEAPAETQYF
CDR3 DNA: TGTGCCAGCAGTGAAGCTCCTGCAGAGACCCAGTACTTC

clone size: NA
J gene: TRBJ1-5
V gene: TRBV7-9
D gene: NA
CDR3 protein: CASSFFGNQPQHF
CDR3 DNA: TGTGCCAGCAGCTTTTTTGGCAATCAGCCCCAGCATTTT

clone size: NA
J gene: TRBJ2-6
V gene: TRBV4-1
D gene: TRBD1
CDR3 protein: CASSQTGTGSTGANVLTF
CDR3 DNA: TGCGCCAGCAGCCAAACCGGGACAGGGTCTACTGGGGCCAACGTCCTGACTTTC

clone size: NA
J gene: TRBJ2-5
V gene: TRBV29-1
D gene: NA
CDR3 protein: CSVLALIGQETQYF
CDR3 DNA: TGCAGCGTTCTCGCCCTAATAGGGCAAGAGACCCAGTACTTC

clone size: NA
J gene: TRBJ2-3
V gene: TRBV6-1
D gene: TRBD2
CDR3 protein: CASSEASSGTGMNTDTQYF
CDR3 DNA: TGTGCCAGCAGTGAAGCTTCTAGCGGGACTGGGATGAACACAGATACGCAGTATTTT

clone size: few
J gene: TRBJ2-7
V gene: TRBV6-5
D gene: TRBD1
CDR3 protein: CASSRDRVSYEQYF
CDR3 DNA: TGTGCCAGCAGCCGGGACAGGGTATCCTACGAGCAGTACTTC

clone size: NA
J gene: TRBJ1-2
V gene: TRBV4-3
D gene: TRBD1
CDR3 protein: CASSRETGSNYGYTF
CDR3 DNA: TGCGCCAGCAGCCGAGAGACAGGGTCTAACTATGGCTACACCTTC

clone size: NA
J gene: TRBJ2-3
V gene: TRBV2
D gene: TRBD2
CDR3 protein: CASSVGSGITDTQYF
CDR3 DNA: TGTGCCAGCAGTGTTGGTAGCGGGATCACAGATACGCAGTATTTT

clone size: many
J gene: TRBJ2-5
V gene: TRBV9
D gene: TRBD2
CDR3 protein: CASSERTGRAGETQYF
CDR3 DNA: TGTGCCAGCAGCGAAAGGACCGGGAGGGCGGGGGAGACCCAGTACTTC

clone size: few
J gene: TRBJ1-5
V gene: TRBV14
D gene: NA
CDR3 protein: CASSRGGGNNQPQHF
CDR3 DNA: TGTGCCAGCAGCCGAGGCGGGGGTAACAATCAGCCCCAGCATTTT

clone size: NA
J gene: TRBJ1-1
V gene: TRBV29-1
D gene: NA
CDR3 protein: CSVEVAQRSEAFF
CDR3 DNA: TGCAGCGTTGAAGTAGCACAAAGGTCTGAAGCTTTCTTT

clone size: few
J gene: TRBJ2-2
V gene: TRBV4-1
D gene: NA
CDR3 protein: CASSPHTPPNTGELFF
CDR3 DNA: TGCGCCAGCAGCCCACACACGCCACCGAACACCGGGGAGCTGTTTTTT